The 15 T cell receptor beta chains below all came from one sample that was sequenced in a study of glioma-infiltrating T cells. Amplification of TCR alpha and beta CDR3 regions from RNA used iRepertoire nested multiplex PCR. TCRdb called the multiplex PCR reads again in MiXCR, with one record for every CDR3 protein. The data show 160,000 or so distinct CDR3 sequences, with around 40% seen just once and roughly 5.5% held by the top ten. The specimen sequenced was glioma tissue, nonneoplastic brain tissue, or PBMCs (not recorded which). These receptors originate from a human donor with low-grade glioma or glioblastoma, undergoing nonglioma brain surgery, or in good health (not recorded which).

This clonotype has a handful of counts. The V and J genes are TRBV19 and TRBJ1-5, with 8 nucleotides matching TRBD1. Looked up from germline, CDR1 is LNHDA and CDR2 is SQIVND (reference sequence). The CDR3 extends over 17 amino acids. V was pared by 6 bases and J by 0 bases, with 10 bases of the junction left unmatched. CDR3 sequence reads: CASSDRGSGYSNQPQHF. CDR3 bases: TGTGCCAGTAGCGACAGGGGCTCGGGGTATAGCAATCAGCCCCAGCATTTT. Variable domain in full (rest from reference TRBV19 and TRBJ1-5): DGGITQSPKYLFRKEGQNVTLSCEQNLNHDAMYWYRQDPGQGLRLIYYSQIVNDFQKGDIAEGYSVSREKKESFPLTVTSAQKNPTAFYLCASSDRGSGYSNQPQHFGDGTRLSIL.

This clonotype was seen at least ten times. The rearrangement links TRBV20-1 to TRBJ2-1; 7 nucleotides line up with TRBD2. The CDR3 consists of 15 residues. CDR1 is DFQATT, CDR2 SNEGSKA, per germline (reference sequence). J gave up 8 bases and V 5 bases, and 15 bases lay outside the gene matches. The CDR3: CSALTGTTQSDEQFF. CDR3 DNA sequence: TGCAGTGCTCTAACCGGGACTACTCAAAGCGATGAGCAGTTCTTC.

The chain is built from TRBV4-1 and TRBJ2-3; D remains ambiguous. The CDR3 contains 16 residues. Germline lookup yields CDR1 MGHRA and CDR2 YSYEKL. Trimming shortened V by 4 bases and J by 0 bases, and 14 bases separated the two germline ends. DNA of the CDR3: TGCGCCAGCAGCCTGACCCACCCCACTAGCACAGATACGCAGTATTTT. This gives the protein CASSLTHPTSTDTQYF.

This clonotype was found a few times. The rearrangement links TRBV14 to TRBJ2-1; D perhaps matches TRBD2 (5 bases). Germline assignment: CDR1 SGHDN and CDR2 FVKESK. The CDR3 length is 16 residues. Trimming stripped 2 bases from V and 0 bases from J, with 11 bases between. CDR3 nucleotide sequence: TGTGCCAGCAGCCAACGGACTTACAGCTCCTACAATGAGCAGTTCTTC. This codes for CASSQRTYSSYNEQFF.

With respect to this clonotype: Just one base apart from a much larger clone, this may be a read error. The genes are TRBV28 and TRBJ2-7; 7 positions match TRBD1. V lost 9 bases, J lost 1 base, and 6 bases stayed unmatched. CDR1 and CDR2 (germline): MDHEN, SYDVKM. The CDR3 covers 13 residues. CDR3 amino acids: CARGYRGSYEQYF. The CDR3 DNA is TGTGCCAGAGGTTACAGGGGTTCCTACGAGCAGTACTTC. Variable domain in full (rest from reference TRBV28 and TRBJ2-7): DVKVTQSSRYLVKRTGEKVFLECVQDMDHENMFWYRQDPGLGLRLIYFSYDVKMKEKGDIPEGYSVSREKKERFSLILESASTNQTSMYLCARGYRGSYEQYFGPGTRLTVT.

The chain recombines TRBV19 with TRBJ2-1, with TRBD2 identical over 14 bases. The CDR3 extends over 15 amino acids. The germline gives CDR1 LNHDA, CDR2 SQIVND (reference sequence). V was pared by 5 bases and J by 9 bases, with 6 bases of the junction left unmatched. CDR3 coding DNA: TGTGCCAGTAGTTCGGGACTAGCGGGAGTGGTTGAGCAGTTCTTC. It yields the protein CASSSGLAGVVEQFF.

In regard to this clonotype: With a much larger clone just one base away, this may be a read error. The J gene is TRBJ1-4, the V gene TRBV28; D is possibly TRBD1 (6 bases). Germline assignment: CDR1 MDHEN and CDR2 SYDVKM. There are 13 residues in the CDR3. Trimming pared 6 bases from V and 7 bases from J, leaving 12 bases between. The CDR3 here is CASSKQGSEKLFF. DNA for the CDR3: TGTGCCAGCAGCAAACAGGGAAGTGAAAAACTGTTTTTT.

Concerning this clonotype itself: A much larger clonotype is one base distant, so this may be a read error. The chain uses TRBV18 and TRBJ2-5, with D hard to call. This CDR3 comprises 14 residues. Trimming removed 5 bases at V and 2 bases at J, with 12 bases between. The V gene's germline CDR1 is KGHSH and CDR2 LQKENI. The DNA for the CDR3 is TGTGCCAGCTCATATCGACATACGCAAGAGACCCAGTACTTC. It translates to CASSYRHTQETQYF.

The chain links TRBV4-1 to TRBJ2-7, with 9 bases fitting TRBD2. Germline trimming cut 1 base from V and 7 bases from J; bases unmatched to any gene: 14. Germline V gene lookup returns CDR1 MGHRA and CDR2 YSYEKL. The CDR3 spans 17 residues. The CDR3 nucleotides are TGCGCCAGCAGCCAAGCCATAGCGGGAGTGAGCTTGAGAGAGCAGTACTTC. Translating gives CASSQAIAGVSLREQYF.

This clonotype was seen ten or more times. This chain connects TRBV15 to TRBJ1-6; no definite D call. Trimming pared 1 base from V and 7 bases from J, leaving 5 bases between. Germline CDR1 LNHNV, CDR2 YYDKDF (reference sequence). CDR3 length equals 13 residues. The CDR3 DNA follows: TGTGCCACCAGCAGAGCCCGGAATTCACCCCTCCACTTT. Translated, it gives CATSRARNSPLHF.

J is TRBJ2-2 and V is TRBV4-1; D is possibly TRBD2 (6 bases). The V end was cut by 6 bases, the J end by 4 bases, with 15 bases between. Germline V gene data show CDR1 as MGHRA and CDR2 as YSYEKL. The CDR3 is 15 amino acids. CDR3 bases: TGCGCCAGCAGACCCTCTCCCGGGGGCACCGGGGAGCTGTTTTTT. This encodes CASRPSPGGTGELFF.

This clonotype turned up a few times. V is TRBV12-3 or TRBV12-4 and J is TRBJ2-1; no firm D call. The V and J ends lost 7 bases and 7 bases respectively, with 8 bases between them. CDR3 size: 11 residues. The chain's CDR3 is CASTDGNEQFF. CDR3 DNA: TGTGCCAGCACGGACGGGAATGAGCAGTTCTTC.

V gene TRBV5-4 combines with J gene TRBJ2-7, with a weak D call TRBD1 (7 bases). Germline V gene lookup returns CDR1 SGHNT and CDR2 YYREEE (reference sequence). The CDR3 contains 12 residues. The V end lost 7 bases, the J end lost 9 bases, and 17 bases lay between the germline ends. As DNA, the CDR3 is TGTGCCAGCCGACAGGGATCGGGGGTGCAGTACTTC. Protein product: CASRQGSGVQYF.

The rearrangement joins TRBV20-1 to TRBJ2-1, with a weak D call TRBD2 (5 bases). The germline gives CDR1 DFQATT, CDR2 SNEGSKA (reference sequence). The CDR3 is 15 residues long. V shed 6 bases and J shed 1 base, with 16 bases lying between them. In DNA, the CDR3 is TGCAGTGCCCGGGGAGAGGGCGGATCCTACAATGAGCAGTTCTTC. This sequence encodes CSARGEGGSYNEQFF.

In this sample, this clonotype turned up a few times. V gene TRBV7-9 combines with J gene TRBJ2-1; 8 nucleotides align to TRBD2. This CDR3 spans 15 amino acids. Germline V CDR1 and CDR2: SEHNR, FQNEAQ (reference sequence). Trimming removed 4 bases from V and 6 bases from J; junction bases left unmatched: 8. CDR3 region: CASSSWGLDVNEQFF. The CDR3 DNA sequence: TGTGCCAGCAGCTCATGGGGACTAGACGTCAATGAGCAGTTCTTC.